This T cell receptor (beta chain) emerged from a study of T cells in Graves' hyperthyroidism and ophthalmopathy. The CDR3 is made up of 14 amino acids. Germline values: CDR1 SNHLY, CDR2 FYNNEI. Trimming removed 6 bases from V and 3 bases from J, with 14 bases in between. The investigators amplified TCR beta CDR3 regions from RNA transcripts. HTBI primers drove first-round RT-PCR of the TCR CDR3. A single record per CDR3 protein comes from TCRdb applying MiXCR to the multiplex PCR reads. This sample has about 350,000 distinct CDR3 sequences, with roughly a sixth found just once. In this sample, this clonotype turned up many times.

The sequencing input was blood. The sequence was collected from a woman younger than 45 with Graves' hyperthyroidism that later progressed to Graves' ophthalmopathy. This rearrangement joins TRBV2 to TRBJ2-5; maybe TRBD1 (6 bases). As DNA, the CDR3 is TGTGCCAGCAGAACGGACAGAGAGAAAGAGACCCAGTACTTC. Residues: CASRTDREKETQYF. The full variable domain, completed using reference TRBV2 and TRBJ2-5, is EPEVTQTPSHQVTQMGQEVILRCVPISNHLYFYWYRQILGQKVEFLVSFYNNEISEKSEIFDDQFSVERPDGSNFTLKIRSTKLEDSAMYFCASRTDREKETQYFGPGTRLLVL.